The 22 T cell receptor beta chains reported below all come from one sample, sequenced in a study of cytomegalovirus exposure and HLA in healthy donors. 60 Vbeta and 13 Jbeta primers were used in PCR. Sequenced by immunoSEQ multiplex PCR; TCRdb stores in-frame clones only, minus some. The profile shows about 160,000 clones, roughly 80% of them singletons. Sequencing input: PBMCs. The receptors were gathered from a young man in good health and CMV-seropositive.

V and J are TRBV27 and TRBJ1-5, with TRBD1 matching over 7 bases. The V and J ends lost 4 bases and 2 bases, in that order; junction bases with no gene match: 5. This CDR3 contains 15 residues. CDR1 is MNHEY, CDR2 SMNVEV, per germline (reference sequence). CDR3: CASSSRGLGNQPQHF. CDR3 in DNA: TGTGCCAGCAGTTCTAGGGGGCTCGGCAATCAGCCCCAGCATTTT.

The table lists this clone with a count of one. The rearrangement uses TRBV5-1 and TRBJ2-5, with 7 nucleotides matching TRBD1. Germline CDR1 SGHRS, CDR2 YFSETQ. V was pared by 4 bases and J by 2 bases, with 8 bases of the junction left unmatched. This CDR3 region has 15 residues. The CDR3 region has the DNA TGCGCCAGCAGCCCGGGCCCGGGACAGCAAGAGACCCAGTACTTC. Amino acid sequence: CASSPGPGQQETQYF.

The chain recombines TRBV29-1 with TRBJ1-1; TRBD1 aligns across 7 bases. This CDR3 spans 14 amino acids. Germline loops: CDR1 SQVTM, CDR2 ANQGSEA. With 1 base clipped from V and 0 bases from J, the junction kept 2 bases outside the gene matches. The CDR3 region has the DNA TGCAGCGTTGAAGTGGGACAGATGAACACTGAAGCTTTCTTT. Translation: CSVEVGQMNTEAFF.

The chain has TRBV7-9 and TRBJ1-4, with 9 nucleotides matching TRBD1. Germline V CDR1 and CDR2: SEHNR, FQNEAQ (reference sequence). The ends lost 5 bases at V and 8 bases at J; junction bases unmatched: 6. The CDR3 length is 14 residues. DNA for the CDR3: TGTGCCAGCAGCCGGACAGGGGTAAAGGAAAAACTGTTTTTT. It codes for CASSRTGVKEKLFF.

This chain uses TRBV30 with TRBJ2-7; possible D gene TRBD2, 5 bases. Germline V gives CDR1 GTSNPN, CDR2 SVGIG (reference sequence). The length of the CDR3 is 11 residues. Trimming left V 3 bases short and J 7 bases short, with 10 bases between. The CDR3 reads CAWSLAYEQYF. The CDR3 nucleotides read TGTGCCTGGAGCCTAGCATATGAGCAGTACTTC.

The rearrangement links TRBV10-3 to TRBJ2-5; maybe TRBD2 (8 bases). CDR3 length: 14 amino acids. Germline V CDR1 and CDR2: ENHRY, SYGVKD. Trimming cost V 2 bases and J 5 bases, with 12 bases left between them. In DNA, the CDR3 is TGTGCCATCAGTGAGGCGGGGGGACAGGAGACCCAGTACTTC. This translates into CAISEAGGQETQYF.

This clone occurred a few times. V and J are TRBV5-1 and TRBJ2-3, with TRBD2 matching 11 bases. CDR1 is SGHRS and CDR2 is YFSETQ in the germline V gene. This CDR3 has 15 residues. Unmatched junction bases numbered 2, after V lost 2 bases and J lost 3 bases. The CDR3 DNA reads TGCGCCAGCAGCTTCGCTAGCGGGGGGACAGATACGCAGTATTTT. Protein: CASSFASGGTDTQYF.

The CDR3 is CASSLYNREQETQYF. The CDR3 DNA reads TGTGCCAGCAGCCTATACAACAGAGAACAAGAGACCCAGTACTTC. The rearrangement joins TRBV6-6 to TRBJ2-5; no firm D call. Germline V gene lookup returns CDR1 MNHNY and CDR2 SVGAGI (reference sequence). CDR3 length equals 15 residues. The germline V and J ends were trimmed by 6 bases and 2 bases, with 16 bases remaining between them.

The V gene is TRBV6-5, the J gene TRBJ2-7; 11 positions agree with TRBD1. The V gene's germline CDR1 is MNHEY and CDR2 SVGAGI. Trimming cost V 6 bases and J 6 bases; bases outside gene matches: 4. The CDR3 extends over 13 amino acids. The CDR3, as DNA: TGTGCCAGCAGCCGCGGGACAGGGGGCGAGCAGTACTTC. This translates into CASSRGTGGEQYF.

The chain links TRBV19 to TRBJ1-4; possible D gene TRBD1, 6 bases. This CDR3 comprises 14 residues. Between the trimmed V and J ends, which lost 7 bases and 0 bases, there was a span of 9 bases. Germline CDR1 LNHDA, CDR2 SQIVND (reference sequence). The CDR3 here is CASTRTATNEKLFF. CDR3 in DNA: TGTGCCAGTACAAGGACAGCAACTAATGAAAAACTGTTTTTT.

The chain employs TRBV6-5 and TRBJ1-3; D gene ambiguous. The germline gives CDR1 MNHEY, CDR2 SVGAGI. The ends were cut back, 6 bases at V and 0 bases at J, with 9 bases in the middle. CDR3 length: 14 residues. The CDR3 DNA sequence: TGTGCCAGCAGACCCCGAGCCTCTGGAAACACCATATATTTT. Translated: CASRPRASGNTIYF.

This clone was found a few times. V and J are TRBV10-2 and TRBJ2-7; 9 nucleotides line up with TRBD2. The CDR3 runs 16 residues. V was pared by 0 bases and J by 2 bases, with 5 bases of the junction left unmatched. The germline V gene has CDR1 WSHSY and CDR2 SAAADI. The CDR3 nucleotides read TGCGCCAGCAGTGAGTCGGCTGCTAGCGGGGCCTACGAGCAGTACTTC. It encodes CASSESAASGAYEQYF.

The J gene is TRBJ2-5, the V gene TRBV28, with D perhaps TRBD2 (5 bases). The length of the CDR3 is 14 residues. The germline CDR1 and CDR2 sequences are MDHEN and SYDVKM. The V gene lost 2 bases and the J gene lost 2 bases, with 9 bases spanning the gap. The CDR3 coding sequence is TGTGCCAGCAGTTTAGAGCGGAAACAAGAGACCCAGTACTTC. Translating it yields CASSLERKQETQYF.

The V and J genes are TRBV9 and TRBJ1-3; a possible D gene is TRBD1 (6 bases). Trimming left V 0 bases short and J 0 bases short, with 10 bases between. There are 16 residues in the CDR3. CDR1 SGDLS and CDR2 YYNGEE come from the germline V gene. The CDR3 here is CASSVAGGLSGNTIYF. The DNA of the CDR3 is TGTGCCAGCAGCGTAGCGGGGGGCCTCTCTGGAAACACCATATATTTT.

The rearrangement uses TRBV27 and TRBJ2-7; possibly TRBD2 for D (6 bases). The germline CDR1 and CDR2 sequences are MNHEY and SMNVEV (reference sequence). The CDR3 has 15 amino acids. Trimming stripped 5 bases from V and 2 bases from J, with 16 bases between. CDR3 protein: CASSHPGLSPYEQYF. CDR3 sequence (DNA): TGTGCCAGCAGTCACCCGGGACTTTCCCCCTACGAGCAGTACTTC.

The chain couples TRBV7-9 to TRBJ1-1, with 9 nucleotides matching TRBD1. V shed 4 bases and J 4 bases; nucleotides not matched to a gene: 4. CDR3 size: 14 residues. In germline, CDR1 is SEHNR, CDR2 FQNEAQ (reference sequence). The CDR3 DNA sequence: TGTGCCAGCAGCTCGACAGGGGGAATCACTGAAGCTTTCTTT. Residues: CASSSTGGITEAFF.

This clone was seen a handful of times. The chain carries TRBV5-6 and TRBJ2-1, with TRBD2 matching 10 bases. The CDR3 is 15 amino acids. Germline V gene lookup returns CDR1 SGHDT and CDR2 YYEEEE. The trim removed 4 bases at V and 5 bases at J, leaving 6 bases unmatched. As DNA, the CDR3 is TGTGCCAGCAGCCCTAGCGGGGGCGCTCACAATGAGCAGTTCTTC. Its protein is CASSPSGGAHNEQFF.

The V gene is TRBV6-6, the J gene TRBJ1-1; TRBD1 matches at 8 bases. CDR3 size: 14 residues. In germline, CDR1 is MNHNY, CDR2 SVGAGI (reference sequence). With V trimmed by 8 bases and J by 2 bases, 7 bases remained unmatched. CDR3: CASYRQGANTEAFF. The CDR3 DNA is TGTGCCAGCTACAGGCAGGGGGCAAACACTGAAGCTTTCTTT.

J is TRBJ2-6 and V is TRBV27; no clear D gene. Germline V CDR1 and CDR2: MNHEY, SMNVEV (reference sequence). The CDR3 covers 14 residues. Trimming left V 6 bases short and J 0 bases short, with 6 bases between. CDR3 coding DNA: TGTGCCAGCAGCCGGGTCTCTGGGGCCAACGTCCTGACTTTC. Protein product: CASSRVSGANVLTF.

The rearrangement uses TRBV19 and TRBJ2-7, with 7 nucleotides matching TRBD1. Germline CDR1 and CDR2: LNHDA and SQIVND (reference sequence). The CDR3 covers 15 residues. V lost 3 bases and J lost 3; bases outside the gene matches: 8. CDR3: CASSMISGQVYEQYF. As DNA, the CDR3 is TGTGCCAGTAGTATGATCTCCGGACAGGTCTACGAGCAGTACTTC.

V and J are TRBV6-5 and TRBJ2-3; no clear D. V gave up 0 bases and J gave up 2 bases, with 9 bases separating them. This CDR3 has 15 amino acids. Germline V CDR1 and CDR2: MNHEY, SVGAGI. The DNA of the CDR3 is TGTGCCAGCAGTTACTCGGGCCGATCCACAGATACGCAGTATTTT. Residues: CASSYSGRSTDTQYF.

The CDR3 region has the DNA TGCGCCAGCAGCCTAGAGCGGGGGGGGCTCTTGACTGGGGCCAACGTCCTGACTTTC. Translation: CASSLERGGLLTGANVLTF. The chain combines TRBV4-1 with TRBJ2-6; TRBD2 agrees at 10 bases. The CDR3 length is 19 residues. V trimming: 4 bases; J trimming: 2 bases; junction bases outside the gene matches: 11. Germline V gene lookup returns CDR1 MGHRA and CDR2 YSYEKL.